Shown below are 8 T cell receptor beta chains from a single sample sequenced in a study of T cell responses to AZD1222 COVID-19 vaccine. Repertoires were generated with immunoSEQ multiplex PCR, while TCRdb's copy carries only in-frame clones and drops some. The table has 100,000 to 150,000 clones, about nine tenths seen once; the top ten hold about a fifth. The material sequenced was peripheral blood, taken on day 0 of AZD1222 vaccination. The receptors originated from an adult in good health.

The chain couples TRBV7-2 to TRBJ2-7; D is uncertain. Trimming took 1 base from V and 3 from J, leaving 10 bases between them. CDR1 SGHTA and CDR2 FQGNSA come from the germline V gene. This CDR3 comprises 14 residues. CDR3 bases: TGTGCCAGCAGCTTAGTTCACTCCAACTACGAGCAGTACTTC. It specifies CASSLVHSNYEQYF.

J is TRBJ1-2 and V is TRBV7-8; no clear D. The germline V gene has CDR1 SGHVS and CDR2 FQNEAQ. V lost 2 bases, J lost 6 bases, and 7 bases lay in between. This CDR3 contains 12 residues. CDR3 protein: CASSLRGNGYTF. For the CDR3, the DNA is TGTGCCAGCAGCTTAAGAGGCAATGGCTACACCTTC.

This sequence joins TRBV10-3 and TRBJ2-7, with 12 bases matching TRBD1. Losses at the gene ends were 6 bases for V and 5 bases for J; bases not matched to a gene: 2. Germline V gene sequence: CDR1 ENHRY, CDR2 SYGVKD. CDR3 length equals 13 residues. The DNA of the CDR3 is TGTGCCATCAGGGGGACAGGGGGCCACGAGCAGTACTTC. Translation gives CAIRGTGGHEQYF.

V usage is TRBV5-1 and J usage is TRBJ1-3; the match to TRBD1 covers 8 bases. CDR1 SGHRS and CDR2 YFSETQ come from the germline V gene. The CDR3 has 15 residues. V lost 0 bases, J lost 3 bases, and 2 bases stayed unmatched. CDR3 in amino acids: CASSLDRGSGNTIYF. The CDR3 DNA reads as TGCGCCAGCAGCTTGGACAGGGGGAGTGGAAACACCATATATTTT.

This sequence joins TRBV6-4 and TRBJ2-2; D remains unclear. Germline CDR1 reads MRHNA; CDR2 reads SNTAGT. This CDR3 is built from 14 residues. Trimming removed 8 bases from V and 0 bases from J, with 10 bases in between. CDR3 amino acids: CASRRGSNTGELFF. The CDR3 DNA reads TGTGCCAGCCGTCGTGGGTCGAACACCGGGGAGCTGTTTTTT.

The chain is built from TRBV29-1 and TRBJ2-7; perhaps TRBD2 as D (5 bases). Trimming cost V 7 bases and J 6 bases, with 16 bases left between them. Germline CDR1 is SQVTM and CDR2 is ANQGSEA. The CDR3 is 12 amino acids. This CDR3 is CSGEQSEGEQYF. CDR3 in DNA: TGCAGCGGGGAGCAGTCTGAGGGCGAGCAGTACTTC.

The V and J genes are TRBV6-2 or TRBV6-3 and TRBJ1-1, with unresolved D. This CDR3 has 13 amino acids. V was trimmed by 3 bases and J by 3 bases, leaving 8 bases between them. Per germline, CDR1 MNHEY and CDR2 SVGEGT. CDR3 DNA sequence: TGTGCCAGCAGTTATGGAATTTACACTGAAGCTTTCTTT. Its translation: CASSYGIYTEAFF.

V usage is TRBV6-2 or TRBV6-3 and J usage is TRBJ2-7; 8 nucleotides line up with TRBD1. Germline values: CDR1 MNHEY, CDR2 SVGEGT. Trimming took 5 bases from V and 5 from J; bases not matched to a gene: 8. The CDR3 extends over 14 amino acids. The CDR3 nucleotides read TGTGCCAGCAGTAGATCAGACAGGGGCAACGAGCAGTACTTC. Protein sequence: CASSRSDRGNEQYF.